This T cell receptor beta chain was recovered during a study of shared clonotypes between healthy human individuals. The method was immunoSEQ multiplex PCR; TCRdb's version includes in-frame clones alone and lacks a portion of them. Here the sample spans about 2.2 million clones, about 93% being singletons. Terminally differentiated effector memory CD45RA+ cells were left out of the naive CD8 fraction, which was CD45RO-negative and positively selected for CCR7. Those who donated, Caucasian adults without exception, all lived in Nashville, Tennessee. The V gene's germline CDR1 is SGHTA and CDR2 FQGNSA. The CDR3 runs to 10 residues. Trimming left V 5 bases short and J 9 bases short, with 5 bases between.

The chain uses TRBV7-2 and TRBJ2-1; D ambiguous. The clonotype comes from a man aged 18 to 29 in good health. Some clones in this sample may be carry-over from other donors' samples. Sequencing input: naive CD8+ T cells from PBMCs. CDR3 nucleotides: TGTGCCAGCAGCCCCCTTGAGCAGTTCTTC. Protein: CASSPLEQFF.